A selection of T cell receptor beta chains follows, all from one sample in a study of Graves' ophthalmopathy and Graves' hyperthyroidism. TCRdb analysed the multiplex PCR reads with MiXCR anew, one entry per CDR3 protein. In the table there are about 550,000 distinct CDR3 sequences, under 45% of which are singletons. Sequencing used peripheral blood or thyroid tissue (not recorded which). These receptors were obtained from an adult man with Graves' hyperthyroidism. Both conserved end residues are part of each CDR3. Fields, in order: clone size, V gene, D gene, J gene, CDR3 protein, CDR3 DNA. D genes are given only for firm matches. A row's size may be missing; if present it is once, few, many or a size class.

few	TRBV7-2	TRBD1	TRBJ2-2	CASSLAARGSTGELFF	TGTGCCAGCAGCTTAGCGGCCAGGGGGTCAACCGGGGAGCTGTTTTTT
.	TRBV25-1	.	TRBJ2-7	CASSFFPLDAGTGEQYF	TGTGCCAGCAGTTTTTTCCCCCTCGACGCAGGCACTGGCGAGCAGTACTTC
many	TRBV15	.	TRBJ1-2	CATSRDGKSGYTF	TGTGCCACCAGCAGAGATGGGAAAAGTGGCTACACCTTC
.	TRBV24-1	.	TRBJ1-1	CATSASNTLNTEAFF	TGTGCCACCAGTGCCAGCAACACCCTGAACACTGAAGCTTTCTTT
.	TRBV4-1	TRBD1	TRBJ1-2	CASSQDPGGRQGARGYTF	TGCGCCAGCAGCCAAGATCCGGGGGGGCGACAGGGGGCTCGGGGCTACACCTTC
many	TRBV20-1	.	TRBJ2-6	CSASGQPGANVLTF	TGCAGTGCTAGTGGGCAGCCGGGGGCCAACGTCCTGACTTTC
many	TRBV12-3/TRBV12-4	TRBD2	TRBJ2-1	CASSRLAGAPFF	TGTGCCAGCAGCCGACTAGCGGGGGCCCCGTTCTTC
.	TRBV16	TRBD2	TRBJ2-7	CASSEQRGGYEQYF	TGTGCCAGCAGTGAGCAGCGGGGGGGCTACGAGCAGTACTTC
medium-sized	TRBV29-1	TRBD2	TRBJ2-7	CSVEEPSGRSYEQYF	TGCAGCGTTGAAGAACCTAGCGGGAGGTCCTACGAGCAGTACTTC
few	TRBV19	TRBD1	TRBJ1-2	CASSRVGGSMSDGYTF	TGTGCCAGTAGTAGGGTAGGGGGCTCCATGAGTGATGGCTACACCTTC
few	TRBV12-3/TRBV12-4	TRBD1	TRBJ1-3	CASRRPQGAVGNTIYF	TGTGCCAGCAGGAGACCACAGGGGGCTGTTGGAAACACCATATATTTT
.	TRBV25-1	.	TRBJ2-3	CASSEPIWKGGTDTQYF	TGTGCCAGCAGTGAACCAATTTGGAAAGGAGGAACAGATACGCAGTATTTT
many	TRBV19	TRBD1	TRBJ2-7	CASSTGTEFEQYF	TGTGCCAGTAGTACCGGGACAGAATTCGAGCAGTACTTC
many	TRBV6-5	.	TRBJ1-6	CASSEPQGRGSPLHF	TGTGCCAGCAGCGAACCCCAGGGTAGAGGCTCACCCCTCCACTTT
many	TRBV29-1	TRBD1	TRBJ2-7	CSVAGQGNSYEQYF	TGCAGCGTTGCTGGACAGGGGAACTCCTACGAGCAGTACTTC
many	TRBV20-1	TRBD1	TRBJ1-1	CSQDGTVEAFF	TGCAGTCAAGATGGGACAGTTGAAGCTTTCTTT
many	TRBV2	.	TRBJ2-5	CASKEWGRQGLETQYF	TGTGCCAGCAAAGAGTGGGGTAGACAAGGCTTGGAGACCCAGTACTTC
few	TRBV7-2	TRBD1	TRBJ1-4	CASSLARDRVATNEKLFF	TGTGCCAGCAGCTTAGCCCGGGACAGGGTTGCAACTAATGAAAAACTGTTTTTT
.	TRBV25-1	.	TRBJ1-1	CASLAAGDTEAFF	TGTGCCAGCTTGGCCGCCGGTGACACTGAAGCTTTCTTT
.	TRBV5-1	.	TRBJ1-2	CASRRLAGGTGGYTF	TGCGCCAGCAGAAGACTAGCGGGAGGCACAGGAGGCTACACCTTC
many	TRBV6-6	.	TRBJ1-1	CASRLTAMNTEAFF	TGTGCCAGCAGACTGACAGCGATGAACACTGAAGCTTTCTTT
many	TRBV2	.	TRBJ1-4	CASSDRGHRNEKLFF	TGTGCCAGCAGTGATCGAGGGCACCGGAATGAAAAACTGTTTTTT
.	TRBV20-1	.	TRBJ1-2	CSAQQTSGGENYGYTF	TGCAGTGCCCAACAGACTAGCGGGGGTGAGAACTATGGCTACACCTTC
many	TRBV6-5	.	TRBJ2-7	CASSQDTFSSYEQYF	TGTGCCAGCAGCCAAGACACGTTTAGCTCCTACGAGCAGTACTTC
.	TRBV7-9	.	TRBJ1-1	CASSLAGGADTEAFF	TGTGCCAGCAGCTTAGCGGGGGGCGCGGACACTGAAGCTTTCTTT
.	TRBV7-3	.	TRBJ2-1	CASSLSRDYNEQFF	TGTGCCAGCAGCTTGAGTAGGGACTACAATGAGCAGTTCTTC
.	TRBV9	.	TRBJ1-1	CASSRTDGGAFF	TGTGCCAGCAGCCGGACGGACGGAGGGGCTTTCTTT
.	TRBV12-3/TRBV12-4	.	TRBJ2-1	CASRLSNEQFF	TGTGCCAGCAGACTGAGCAATGAGCAGTTCTTC